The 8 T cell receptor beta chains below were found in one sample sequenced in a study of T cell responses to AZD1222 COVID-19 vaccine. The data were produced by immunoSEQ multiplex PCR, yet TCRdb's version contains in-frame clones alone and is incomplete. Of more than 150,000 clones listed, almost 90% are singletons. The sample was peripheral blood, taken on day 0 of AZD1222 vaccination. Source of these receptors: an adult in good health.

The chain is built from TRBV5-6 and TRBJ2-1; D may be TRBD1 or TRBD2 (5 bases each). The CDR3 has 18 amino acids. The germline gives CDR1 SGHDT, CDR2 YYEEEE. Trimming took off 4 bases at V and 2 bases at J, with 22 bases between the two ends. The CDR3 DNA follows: TGTGCCAGCAGCCTCGACGGGGACCTGCCCCTAACCTACAATGAGCAGTTCTTC. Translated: CASSLDGDLPLTYNEQFF.

Here the CDR3 DNA reads TGTGCCAGCAGCTCTCTGGCGGGGAGCTCCTACAATGAGCAGTTCTTC. It encodes CASSSLAGSSYNEQFF. This chain connects TRBV7-6 to TRBJ2-1, with D perhaps TRBD2 (6 bases). The CDR3 spans 16 residues. Germline V gene data show CDR1 as SGHVS and CDR2 as FNYEAQ. The germline V and J ends were trimmed by 4 bases and 0 bases, with 13 bases remaining between them.

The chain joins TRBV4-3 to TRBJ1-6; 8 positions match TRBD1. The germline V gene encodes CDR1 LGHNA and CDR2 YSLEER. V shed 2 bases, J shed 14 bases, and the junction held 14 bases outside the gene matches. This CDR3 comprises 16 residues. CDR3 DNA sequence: TGCGCCAGCAGCCAAAGCAGACAGGGGACCCGAAGGGCCCTCCACTTT. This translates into CASSQSRQGTRRALHF.

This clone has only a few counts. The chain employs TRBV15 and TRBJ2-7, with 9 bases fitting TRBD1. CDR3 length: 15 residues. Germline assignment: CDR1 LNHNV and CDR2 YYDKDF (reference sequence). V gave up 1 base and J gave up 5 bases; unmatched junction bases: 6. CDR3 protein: CATSRATGGSNEQYF. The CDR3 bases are TGTGCCACCAGCAGAGCGACAGGGGGAAGCAACGAGCAGTACTTC.

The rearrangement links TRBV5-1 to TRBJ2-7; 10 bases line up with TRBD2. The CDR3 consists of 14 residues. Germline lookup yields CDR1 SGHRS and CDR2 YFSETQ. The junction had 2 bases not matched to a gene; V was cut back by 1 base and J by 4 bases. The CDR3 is CASSLTSGVYEQYF. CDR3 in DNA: TGCGCCAGCAGCTTGACTAGCGGGGTTTACGAGCAGTACTTC.

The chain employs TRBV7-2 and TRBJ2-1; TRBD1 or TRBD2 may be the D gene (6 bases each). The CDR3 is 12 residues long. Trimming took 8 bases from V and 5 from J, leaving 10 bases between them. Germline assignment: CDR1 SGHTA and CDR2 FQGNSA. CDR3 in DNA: TGTGCCAGCGGGGGGCTTAACAATGAGCAGTTCTTC. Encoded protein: CASGGLNNEQFF.

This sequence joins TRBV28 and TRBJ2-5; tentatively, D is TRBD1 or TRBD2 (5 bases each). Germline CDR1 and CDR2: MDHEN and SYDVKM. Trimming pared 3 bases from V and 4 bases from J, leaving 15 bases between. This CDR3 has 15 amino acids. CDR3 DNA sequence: TGTGCCAGCAGTTTGATGGGACGGATGCGAGAGACCCAGTACTTC. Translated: CASSLMGRMRETQYF.

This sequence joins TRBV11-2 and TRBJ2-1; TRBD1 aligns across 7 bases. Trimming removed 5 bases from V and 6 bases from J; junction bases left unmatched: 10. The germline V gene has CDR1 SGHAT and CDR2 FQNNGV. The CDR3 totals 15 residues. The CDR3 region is CASSPDRVASNEQFF. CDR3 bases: TGTGCCAGCAGCCCTGACAGGGTGGCCTCCAATGAGCAGTTCTTC.